This passage covers 9 T cell receptor beta chains from one sample sequenced in a study of patients and donors after allogeneic stem cell transplantation. TCRdb fed the RT-PCR reads into MiXCR, producing one record per CDR3 protein. The table records approximately 220,000 distinct CDR3 sequences, about 37% of them present only once. Specimen: blood, either unsorted or a sorted T cell fraction (not recorded which). The receptor source for this set is a human donor who was either an allogeneic HSCT recipient or a stem cell or donor lymphocyte infusion donor (not recorded which). It is not recorded whose cells these are; they may come from a transplant donor.

J is TRBJ1-6 and V is TRBV18, with 9 bases that match TRBD1. The V gene's germline CDR1 is KGHSH and CDR2 LQKENI. CDR3 length: 15 residues. V lost 3 bases and J lost 8; bases outside the gene matches: 5. The CDR3 DNA follows: TGTGCCAGCTCACCCCGCGGACAGGGGTATTCACCCCTCCACTTT. Translation: CASSPRGQGYSPLHF.

In this sample, this clonotype turned up once. V is TRBV5-1 and J is TRBJ2-7, with D perhaps matching TRBD2 (5 bases). Germline CDR1 is SGHRS and CDR2 is YFSETQ. The CDR3 contains 15 residues. Trimming stripped 0 bases from V and 0 bases from J, with 10 bases between. DNA for the CDR3: TGCGCCAGCAGCTTGGGTCTAGCCTCCTCCTACGAGCAGTACTTC. Its translation is CASSLGLASSYEQYF.

The chain has TRBV20-1 and TRBJ1-6; possibly TRBD1 for D (5 bases). From germline, CDR1 is DFQATT and CDR2 SNEGSKA (reference sequence). The CDR3 contains 13 residues. Trimming shortened V by 6 bases and J by 9 bases, and 15 bases separated the two germline ends. CDR3 residues: CSASPRDSSPLHF. The CDR3, as DNA: TGCAGTGCCAGTCCCAGGGATAGTTCACCCCTCCACTTT.

The chain is built from TRBV18 and TRBJ1-5; 8 bases match TRBD1. Germline V gene sequence: CDR1 KGHSH, CDR2 LQKENI. This CDR3 has 14 residues. The V segment lost 3 bases and the J segment 6 bases; nucleotides outside the gene matches: 4. The CDR3 protein is CASSPQGAAQPQHF. CDR3 nucleotides: TGTGCCAGCTCACCCCAGGGGGCGGCTCAGCCCCAGCATTTT.

The J gene is TRBJ1-3, the V gene TRBV7-9; D is ambiguous. V shed 4 bases and J shed 5 bases, with 12 bases lying between them. Germline loops: CDR1 SEHNR, CDR2 FQNEAQ (reference sequence). This CDR3 comprises 14 residues. The CDR3 DNA follows: TGTGCCAGCAGCTCACCAACAACGCGAAACACCATATATTTT. It is translated as CASSSPTTRNTIYF.

DNA for the CDR3: TGTGCCAGTGGGACACCTAACTACAATGAGCAGTTCTTC. Protein product: CASGTPNYNEQFF. J is TRBJ2-1 and V is TRBV27; D might be TRBD1 (6 bases). Trimming took off 9 bases at V and 3 bases at J, with 12 bases between the two ends. CDR1 MNHEY and CDR2 SMNVEV come from the germline V gene (reference sequence). The CDR3 runs 13 residues.

The rearrangement uses TRBV27 and TRBJ1-5, with unresolved D. The CDR3 consists of 14 residues. Germline CDR1 reads MNHEY; CDR2 reads SMNVEV (reference sequence). Trimming pared 5 bases from V and 6 bases from J, leaving 14 bases between. The CDR3 coding sequence is TGTGCCAGCAGTCCCTCGGACTTGAGTCAGCCCCAGCATTTT. This codes for CASSPSDLSQPQHF.

The rearrangement joins TRBV4-1 to TRBJ2-2, with D perhaps matching TRBD1 (5 bases). This CDR3 is 15 amino acids long. Germline V gene sequence: CDR1 MGHRA, CDR2 YSYEKL. V lost 2 bases and J 4 bases, leaving 11 bases between the germline ends. The CDR3 loop is CASSQLTRGTGELFF. The CDR3 DNA follows: TGCGCCAGCAGCCAACTAACAAGGGGCACCGGGGAGCTGTTTTTT.

The chain joins TRBV12-3 or TRBV12-4 to TRBJ1-6; 9 nucleotides agree with TRBD1. Losses at the gene ends were 6 bases for V and 9 bases for J; bases not matched to a gene: 6. The CDR3 has 14 residues. The CDR3 DNA is TGTGCCAGCAGCCTACAGGGGGCTCTTTCACCCCTCCACTTT. Its protein product is CASSLQGALSPLHF.